One sample yielded the 29 T cell receptor beta chains listed below, sequenced in a study of blood T cells in healthy people across ages. A second about 7 to 11 cycle PCR used barcoded and J-beta primers. TCRdb fed the 5' RACE reads into MiXCR, producing one record per CDR3 protein. Here the sample spans a few hundred thousand distinct CDR3 sequences, about 28% being singletons. The same sample was also studied in work on T cells of mothers and their children.

Source material: blood. All receptors derive from a boy between 2 and 10 years old in good health.

The rearrangement joins TRBV12-3 or TRBV12-4 to TRBJ2-5; 8 nucleotides line up with TRBD1. With 6 bases clipped from V and 5 bases from J, the junction kept 11 bases outside the gene matches. CDR3 length equals 15 residues. This CDR3 is CASSHGTGGWETQYF. DNA of the CDR3: TGTGCCAGCAGCCACGGGACAGGAGGTTGGGAGACCCAGTACTTC.

The gene calls are TRBV7-9 and TRBJ2-5, with 8 bases that match TRBD2. The J call is doubtful: the DNA matches TRBJ2-7 better. The germline V gene has CDR1 SEHNR and CDR2 FQNEAQ (reference sequence). The CDR3 has 15 amino acids. The CDR3 loop is CASSPSGGGGHEQYF. The DNA for the CDR3 is TGTGCCAGCAGTCCCAGCGGGGGAGGAGGCCACGAGCAGTACTTC.

The chain employs TRBV19 and TRBJ2-7; D may be TRBD2 (5 bases). With 5 bases removed from V and 0 bases from J, the gap between germline ends came to 14 bases. This CDR3 has 15 residues. CDR1 is LNHDA and CDR2 is SQIVND in the germline V gene (reference sequence). CDR3 residues: CASSAQSGNSYEQYF. The CDR3 bases are TGTGCCAGTAGTGCACAGAGCGGAAACTCCTACGAGCAGTACTTC.

This clonotype has a handful of counts. This chain's CDR3 is CASSFRTSGSAQQYF. The CDR3, as DNA: TGTGCCAGCAGCTTCCGGACTAGCGGGAGCGCCCAGCAGTACTTC. The V gene is TRBV5-6, the J gene TRBJ2-5; 13 positions agree with TRBD2. Losses at the gene ends were 2 bases for V and 11 bases for J; bases not matched to a gene: 9. Per the germline V gene, CDR1 is SGHDT and CDR2 is YYEEEE. The CDR3 is made up of 15 amino acids.

The rearrangement links TRBV20-1 to TRBJ2-3, with D perhaps matching TRBD2 (5 bases). Between the trimmed V and J ends, which lost 5 bases and 0 bases, there was a span of 12 bases. CDR3 length: 14 amino acids. CDR1 DFQATT and CDR2 SNEGSKA come from the germline V gene (reference sequence). The CDR3 loop reads CSAPVAGSTDTQYF. In nucleotides, the CDR3 is TGCAGTGCTCCGGTTGCGGGTAGCACAGATACGCAGTATTTT.

V usage is TRBV20-1 and J usage is TRBJ2-1; D could derive from TRBD1 or TRBD2 (5 bases each). This CDR3 spans 13 amino acids. Trimming removed 8 bases from V and 3 bases from J, with 14 bases in between. Germline CDR1 DFQATT, CDR2 SNEGSKA (reference sequence). CDR3 in DNA: TGCAGTACTGGGGGAACAAGCTACAATGAGCAGTTCTTC. Protein: CSTGGTSYNEQFF.

The chain couples TRBV5-1 to TRBJ2-1; D gene uncertain. CDR1 SGHRS and CDR2 YFSETQ come from the germline V gene. CDR3 size: 15 residues. V lost 0 bases, J lost 0 bases, and 7 bases lay in between. Here the CDR3 DNA reads TGCGCCAGCAGCTTGGGTGGGGTCTCCTACAATGAGCAGTTCTTC. Protein: CASSLGGVSYNEQFF.

The rearrangement uses TRBV6-2 or TRBV6-3 and TRBJ1-2, with a possible D match to TRBD1 (6 bases). The CDR3 length is 13 residues. The germline CDR1 and CDR2 sequences are MNHEY and SVGEGT. Trimming took off 6 bases at V and 6 bases at J, with 14 bases between the two ends. In nucleotides, the CDR3 is TGTGCCAGCAGCGATCAGGGGAAAGATGGCTACACCTTC. It codes for CASSDQGKDGYTF.

J is TRBJ2-7 and V is TRBV25-1; 12 bases agree with TRBD2. CDR3 length: 19 amino acids. Germline trimming cut 3 bases from V and 0 bases from J; bases unmatched to any gene: 12. Germline assignment: CDR1 MGHDK and CDR2 SYGVNS. The CDR3 nucleotides read TGTGCCAGCAGTGACGTCCCTCTAGCGGGAGGGTTTAGCTCCTACGAGCAGTACTTC. This codes for CASSDVPLAGGFSSYEQYF.

The chain combines TRBV9 with TRBJ1-2; no definite D call. Germline values: CDR1 SGDLS, CDR2 YYNGEE. Deletions cut 0 bases from V and 4 bases from J, with 10 bases between. This CDR3 is built from 14 residues. The CDR3 coding sequence is TGTGCCAGCAGCGTAGATGCCAGTTTCTATGGCTACACCTTC. It encodes CASSVDASFYGYTF.

V gene TRBV30 combines with J gene TRBJ1-1; maybe TRBD1 (5 bases). The CDR3 runs to 16 residues. Germline CDR1 and CDR2: GTSNPN and SVGIG (reference sequence). V was shortened by 3 bases and J by 8 bases, with 25 bases between the two germline ends. The CDR3 is CAWRAHLSGPPAEAFF. DNA of the CDR3: TGTGCCTGGAGGGCACATCTCTCAGGGCCCCCCGCAGAAGCTTTCTTT.

In this sample, this clonotype turned up a few times. The chain links TRBV10-1 to TRBJ2-1, with a tentative D call TRBD2 (6 bases). The germline V gene has CDR1 WNHNN and CDR2 SYGVQD (reference sequence). The V and J ends lost 3 bases and 10 bases respectively, with 13 bases between them. The CDR3 has 13 residues. The CDR3 DNA sequence: TGCGCCAGCAGTGAATGGAGGGCTGGGGAGCAGTTCTTC. This codes for CASSEWRAGEQFF.

The chain is built from TRBV27 and TRBJ2-3; weak D call: TRBD2 (6 bases). V lost 4 bases and J lost 0, with 8 bases in between. Germline loops: CDR1 MNHEY, CDR2 SMNVEV (reference sequence). CDR3 length: 14 amino acids. CDR3 bases: TGTGCCAGCAGTTGGGGGGTAAGCACAGATACGCAGTATTTT. Protein product: CASSWGVSTDTQYF.

J is TRBJ2-5 and V is TRBV15, with 9 bases matching TRBD2. The germline V gene encodes CDR1 LNHNV and CDR2 YYDKDF (reference sequence). This CDR3 contains 16 residues. V shed 1 base, J shed 5 bases, and the junction held 8 bases outside the gene matches. The CDR3 region is CATSRAGLAMGETQYF. DNA of the CDR3: TGTGCCACCAGCAGAGCAGGACTAGCGATGGGGGAGACCCAGTACTTC. The whole variable domain, filled in from reference TRBV15 and TRBJ2-5, reads DAMVIQNPRYQVTQFGKPVTLSCSQTLNHNVMYWYQQKSSQAPKLLFHYYDKDFNNEADTPDNFQSRRPNTSFCFLDIRSPGLGDTAMYLCATSRAGLAMGETQYFGPGTRLLVL.

As for this clonotype: Being one base from a much bigger clone, this may be a read error. The chain couples TRBV12-3 or TRBV12-4 to TRBJ2-5; 10 bases agree with TRBD2. The DNA end lines up better with TRBJ2-1; the J call may be wrong. The CDR3 contains 15 residues. The CDR3 DNA follows: TGTGCCAGCAGACACTTAGCGGGGGGCTACAATGTGCAGTTCTTC. Its translation is CASRHLAGGYNVQFF.

This clonotype has just a few counts. Germline and junction disagree at one end, which may indicate a read error. This chain joins TRBV20-1 and TRBJ2-2; 13 bases are a match to TRBD2. This CDR3 comprises 16 residues. CDR1 is DFQATT and CDR2 is SNEGSKA in the germline V gene (reference sequence). CDR3 in amino acids: CNARDTSGRAPGELFF. CDR3 sequence (DNA): TGCAATGCTAGAGACACTAGCGGGAGGGCCCCCGGGGAGCTGTTTTTT.

In DNA, the CDR3 is TGTGCCAGCTCCGATCCGGGACAGAGATCTGGAAACACCATATATTTT. Translated: CASSDPGQRSGNTIYF. The chain links TRBV3-1 to TRBJ1-3; 7 nucleotides agree with TRBD1. Germline CDR1 reads LGHDT; CDR2 reads YNNKEL (reference sequence). After removal of 8 bases from V and 1 base from J, the junction contained 11 bases not matched to a gene. This CDR3 is built from 16 residues. Full variable domain (rest looked up from reference TRBV3-1 and TRBJ1-3): DTAVSQTPKYLVTQMGNDKSIKCEQNLGHDTMYWYKQDSKKFLKIMFSYNNKELIINETVPNRFSPKSPDKAHLNLHINSLELGDSAVYFCASSDPGQRSGNTIYFGEGSWLTVV.

The chain uses TRBV6-2 or TRBV6-3 and TRBJ2-5, with 8 bases matching TRBD2. V was pared by 5 bases and J by 4 bases, with 12 bases of the junction left unmatched. This CDR3 spans 16 amino acids. Germline V gene sequence: CDR1 MNHEY, CDR2 SVGEGT. Written as DNA, the CDR3 is TGTGCCAGCAGTCCCACACTATCCAGCGGGAGAGAGACCCAGTACTTC. It codes for CASSPTLSSGRETQYF.

This clonotype appeared once. The chain carries TRBV5-1 and TRBJ2-2; 7 nucleotides match TRBD2. Germline CDR1 reads SGHRS; CDR2 reads YFSETQ. J was trimmed by 5 bases and V by 3 bases; bases with no gene match: 7. This CDR3 is built from 15 residues. CDR3 region: CASSSSGAGTGELFF. The CDR3 nucleotides are TGCGCCAGCAGCTCCAGCGGGGCAGGGACCGGGGAGCTGTTTTTT.

The chain employs TRBV7-2 and TRBJ2-5, with 10 bases aligning to TRBD2. The J call may be wrong; the DNA end is better matched by TRBJ2-1. The CDR3 spans 14 residues. The germline gives CDR1 SGHTA, CDR2 FQGNSA. CDR3 protein: CASEGGLAVNEQFF. In nucleotides, the CDR3 is TGTGCCAGTGAGGGTGGACTAGCGGTGAATGAGCAGTTCTTC.

This clonotype has only a few counts. This chain links TRBV3-1 with TRBJ1-4; no clear D gene. The CDR3 loop spans 14 amino acids. Germline CDR1 LGHDT, CDR2 YNNKEL (reference sequence). V was cut by 4 bases and J by 4 bases, with 10 bases left in between. The CDR3 is CASSPSGVNEKLFF. In DNA form, the CDR3 reads TGTGCCAGCAGCCCTTCGGGAGTTAATGAAAAACTGTTTTTT. Filled out from reference TRBV3-1 and TRBJ1-4, the complete variable domain reads DTAVSQTPKYLVTQMGNDKSIKCEQNLGHDTMYWYKQDSKKFLKIMFSYNNKELIINETVPNRFSPKSPDKAHLNLHINSLELGDSAVYFCASSPSGVNEKLFFGSGTQLSVL.

This clonotype was observed a handful of times. The chain couples TRBV6-5 to TRBJ2-2; no reliable D call. Germline CDR1 reads MNHEY; CDR2 reads SVGAGI. V lost 0 bases, J lost 2 bases, and 4 bases lay in between. This CDR3 region has 14 residues. The CDR3 sequence: CASSYSPNTGELFF. As DNA, the CDR3 is TGTGCCAGCAGTTACTCTCCCAACACCGGGGAGCTGTTTTTT.

The CDR3 here is CASTEENEQFF. CDR3 sequence (DNA): TGTGCCAGCACAGAGGAGAATGAGCAGTTCTTC. The chain couples TRBV2 to TRBJ2-1; D not certain. Between the trimmed V and J ends, which lost 7 bases and 7 bases, there was a span of 8 bases. CDR3 size: 11 residues. Germline CDR1 reads SNHLY; CDR2 reads FYNNEI. The full variable domain, rest sourced from reference TRBV2 and TRBJ2-1, is EPEVTQTPSHQVTQMGQEVILRCVPISNHLYFYWYRQILGQKVEFLVSFYNNEISEKSEIFDDQFSVERPDGSNFTLKIRSTKLEDSAMYFCASTEENEQFFGPGTRLTVL.

This clonotype was seen a few times. The chain combines TRBV4-3 with TRBJ2-5, with 10 bases aligning to TRBD2. The J call may be incorrect, as the DNA end agrees better with TRBJ2-1. From germline, CDR1 is LGHNA and CDR2 YSLEER. This CDR3 has 17 amino acids. The CDR3 region is CASSQDGASGRGNEQFF. The CDR3 DNA is TGCGCCAGCAGCCAAGACGGTGCTAGCGGGAGAGGAAATGAGCAGTTCTTC.

V is TRBV5-1 and J is TRBJ2-5; D may match TRBD1 or TRBD2 (5 bases each). The CDR3 runs to 16 residues. The germline gives CDR1 SGHRS, CDR2 YFSETQ. V lost 8 bases and J 5 bases, leaving 25 bases between the germline ends. In nucleotides, the CDR3 is TGCGCCAGTTTACCAGGGACCCTGACCAAGGGGGAGACCCAGTACTTC. Residues: CASLPGTLTKGETQYF.

V gene TRBV18 combines with J gene TRBJ2-1; D gene ambiguous. This CDR3 has 16 residues. Looked up from germline, CDR1 is KGHSH and CDR2 is LQKENI. The ends were cut back, 1 base at V and 0 bases at J, with 10 bases in the middle. This CDR3 reads CASSPLPGSSYNEQFF. In nucleotides, the CDR3 is TGTGCCAGCTCACCACTCCCGGGTAGCTCCTACAATGAGCAGTTCTTC.

As concerns this clonotype: With a much larger clone just one base away, this may be a read error. The chain couples TRBV10-3 to TRBJ2-5; TRBD1 agrees at 11 bases. This CDR3 is built from 14 residues. After removal of 6 bases from V and 3 bases from J, the junction contained 3 bases not matched to a gene. Per the germline V gene, CDR1 is ENHRY and CDR2 is SYGVKD. The CDR3, as DNA: TGTGCCATCAGCCCGGGACAGGGGGAAGAGACCCAGTACTTC. It yields the protein CAISPGQGEETQYF.

This clonotype appeared a few times. This sequence joins TRBV20-1 and TRBJ1-2; a weak D match, TRBD1 (5 bases). Germline V lookup: CDR1 DFQATT, CDR2 SNEGSKA (reference sequence). This CDR3 has 15 amino acids. The V and J ends lost 1 base and 6 bases respectively, with 18 bases between them. In nucleotides, the CDR3 is TGCAGTGCTAGAGTGCATGAGGGGAGCGTGGATGGCTACACCTTC. Translating gives CSARVHEGSVDGYTF.

This clonotype occurred many times. The chain links TRBV12-3 or TRBV12-4 to TRBJ2-3, with D unresolved. The CDR3 is 13 amino acids. V shed 6 bases and J shed 4 bases, with 11 bases lying between them. This CDR3 reads CASSINLPDTQYF. The CDR3 nucleotides are TGTGCCAGCAGCATTAACTTACCAGATACGCAGTATTTT.